This TCR beta chain was retrieved from a study of T cell responses to AZD1222 COVID-19 vaccine. The data were produced by immunoSEQ multiplex PCR, yet TCRdb's version contains in-frame clones alone and is incomplete. The sample carries about 110,000 clones, approximately 89% recorded once. The CDR3 is 15 amino acids. Per the germline V gene, CDR1 is MNHEY and CDR2 is SMNVEV (reference sequence). V trimming: 0 bases; J trimming: 6 bases; junction bases outside the gene matches: 7. The source is an adult in good health. The rearrangement joins TRBV27 to TRBJ2-7; TRBD2 agrees at 8 bases. This specimen was peripheral blood, taken on day 0 of AZD1222 vaccination. The CDR3 DNA reads as TGTGCCAGCAGTTTATCTAGCGGGGTGGGTGGCGAGCAGTACTTC. Protein sequence: CASSLSSGVGGEQYF.